The present entry profiles one T cell receptor beta chain with its context. Its antigen is unknown. The sample originates from a study of Ad26.COV2.S vaccination and SARS-CoV-2 variants. Study-level information: Ad26.COV2.S given intramuscularly, once or twice 56 days apart.

This table comes from immunoSEQ multiplex PCR, and its TCRdb copy is limited to in-frame clones, with some not included. The sample includes about 420,000 clones, roughly 90% of them seen just once. The treatment is: some 20 received Ad26.COV2.S at low or high dose, single or two shots; 5 received placebo; per-sample allocation not given. Sample collection was performed on day 63 after the first vaccine or placebo injection. Overall study findings and caveats: Vaccine recipients had higher spike-specific TCR breadth than placebo recipients. Non-spike TCR breadth was similar in vaccine and placebo recipients. In vaccinated individuals, spike-specific CD8+ and CD4+ T cell responses reportedly displayed substantial breadth.

The TCR was taken from a person aged 18-65 years who received the Ad26.COV2.S COVID-19 vaccine or a placebo. The sample was peripheral blood, taken in a trial of Ad26.COV2.S vaccine versus placebo.

Written as DNA, the CDR3 is TGTGCCAGCAGCCAAAGGGGAGGGGGCTCTGGGGCCAACGTCCTGACTTTC. Translated: CASSQRGGGSGANVLTF. V usage is TRBV5-6 and J usage is TRBJ2-6, with a tentative D call TRBD2 (7 bases). The V end was cut by 4 bases, the J end by 0 bases, with 14 bases between. This CDR3 comprises 17 residues. CDR1 SGHDT and CDR2 YYEEEE come from the germline V gene.